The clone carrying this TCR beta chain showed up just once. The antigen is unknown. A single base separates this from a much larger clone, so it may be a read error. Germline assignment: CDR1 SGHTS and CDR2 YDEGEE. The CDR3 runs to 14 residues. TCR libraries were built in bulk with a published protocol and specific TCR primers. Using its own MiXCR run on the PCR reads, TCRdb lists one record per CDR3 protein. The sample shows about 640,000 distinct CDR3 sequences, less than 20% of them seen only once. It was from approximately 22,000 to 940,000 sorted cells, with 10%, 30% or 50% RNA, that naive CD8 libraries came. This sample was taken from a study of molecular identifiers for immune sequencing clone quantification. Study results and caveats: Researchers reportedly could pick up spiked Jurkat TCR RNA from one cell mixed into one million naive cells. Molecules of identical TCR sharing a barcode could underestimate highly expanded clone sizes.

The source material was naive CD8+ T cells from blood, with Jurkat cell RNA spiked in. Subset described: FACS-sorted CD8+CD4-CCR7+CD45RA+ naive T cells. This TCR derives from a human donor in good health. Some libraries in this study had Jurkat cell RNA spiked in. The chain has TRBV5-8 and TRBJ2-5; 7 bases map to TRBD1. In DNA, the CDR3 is TGTGCCAGCAGCTTCGGGACAGACCAAGGGACCCAGTACTTC. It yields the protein CASSFGTDQGTQYF.